The clone carrying this T cell receptor beta chain has only one observation. This CDR3 comprises 14 residues. Germline loops: CDR1 SGHNT, CDR2 YYREEE (reference sequence). V shed 4 bases and J 4 bases; nucleotides not matched to a gene: 6. In the study's own analysis: Reference gene primers were amplified, and this amplification served to estimate nucleated cell counts. Using immunoSEQ multiplex PCR, the repertoire was profiled, and TCRdb retains in-frame clones only, with some absent. Clonal size and the V and J genes are those of that table, whereas D and trimming came from the DNA. The repertoire holds around 300,000 clones, with around 90% as singletons. The sample is drawn from a study of blood T cell repertoires in COVID-19. Across the whole study: PBMCs, B-cell-depleted T cells, or T cells were the source of the cDNA or gDNA that made up the material.

The V call is TRBV5-4, the J call TRBJ2-7, with TRBD1 matching over 9 bases. Material for sequencing was peripheral blood. The source of this sequence is a woman in her thirties or forties with COVID-19, enrolled during active disease. Here the CDR3 reads CASSTDRGRYEQYF. DNA of the CDR3: TGTGCCAGCAGCACGGACAGGGGTAGGTACGAGCAGTACTTC.